The 16 T cell receptor beta chains below were found in one sample sequenced in a study of CD8+ T cells in alopecia areata. cDNA prepared by RNA extraction and subsequent reverse transcription served as the template for sequencing. Measured with immunoSEQ multiplex PCR; TCRdb has only the in-frame clones, and not every one. The data contain about 20,000 clones, approximately 70% of them singletons. Specimens obtained from alopecia areata patients comprised lesional scalp punch biopsies and peripheral blood. Material: skin, obtained at week 0. The receptors come from a human donor with alopecia areata.

CDR3 protein: CASSWGPDQGYGYTF. DNA of the CDR3: TGTGCCAGCAGCTGGGGGCCCGACCAGGGCTATGGCTACACCTTC. The V call is TRBV5-4, the J call TRBJ1-2; a weak D match, TRBD1 (6 bases). The CDR3 is 15 amino acids. The germline V and J ends were trimmed by 3 bases and 4 bases, with 16 bases remaining between them. Germline CDR1 and CDR2: SGHNT and YYREEE (reference sequence).

This clone was picked up a small number of times. The V gene is TRBV29-1, the J gene TRBJ1-1; perhaps TRBD1 as D (6 bases). This CDR3 region has 13 residues. Trimming left V 3 bases short and J 4 bases short, with 12 bases between. The germline CDR1 and CDR2 sequences are SQVTM and ANQGSEA. The CDR3 region is CSVEGGLGTEAFF. The CDR3 bases are TGCAGCGTTGAGGGGGGGCTCGGCACTGAAGCTTTCTTT. Full variable domain (rest looked up from reference TRBV29-1 and TRBJ1-1): SAVISQKPSRDICQRGTSLTIQCQVDSQVTMMFWYRQQPGQSLTLIATANQGSEATYESGFVIDKFPISRPNLTFSTLTVSNMSPEDSSIYLCSVEGGLGTEAFFGQGTRLTVV.

V gene TRBV4-1 combines with J gene TRBJ1-5; no clear D gene. CDR3 size: 14 residues. Trimming left V 1 base short and J 2 bases short, with 6 bases between. Germline CDR1 is MGHRA and CDR2 is YSYEKL. The CDR3 DNA sequence: TGCGCCAGCAGCCAAGGGGCGGGCAATCAGCCCCAGCATTTT. This sequence encodes CASSQGAGNQPQHF.

This clone occurred a few times. The chain employs TRBV21-1 and TRBJ1-5; TRBD1, as called in the table, went unchecked against the DNA. TRBV21-1 is deemed a pseudogene. CDR3 size: 15 residues. The CDR3 is CASSNGRGSAQPQHF. CDR3 nucleotide sequence: TGTGCCAGCAGCAATGGCAGGGGGTCGGCTCAGCCCCAGCATTTT.

This clone appeared a few times. This sequence joins TRBV7-9 and TRBJ2-7; D is uncertain. V was shortened by 5 bases and J by 0 bases, with 5 bases between the two germline ends. Germline CDR1 SEHNR, CDR2 FQNEAQ (reference sequence). The CDR3 totals 12 residues. This chain's CDR3 is CASSRNSYEQYF. CDR3 sequence (DNA): TGTGCCAGCAGCCGTAACTCCTACGAGCAGTACTTC.

The table lists this clone with a few counts. The J gene is TRBJ2-3, the V gene TRBV5-1; no clear D. Trimming shortened V by 0 bases and J by 2 bases, and 13 bases separated the two germline ends. The CDR3 is made up of 16 amino acids. The germline V gene encodes CDR1 SGHRS and CDR2 YFSETQ. Here the CDR3 reads CASSLDGQLHTDTQYF. In DNA, the CDR3 is TGCGCCAGCAGCTTGGATGGTCAGCTACACACAGATACGCAGTATTTT.

This clone was seen more than once but under ten times. This chain joins TRBV10-3 and TRBJ1-3; D possibly corresponds to TRBD1 (5 bases). This CDR3 contains 14 residues. The germline V gene encodes CDR1 ENHRY and CDR2 SYGVKD. Trimming shortened V by 6 bases and J by 2 bases, and 11 bases separated the two germline ends. Written as DNA, the CDR3 is TGTGCCATCAGGCCAGGGACGGCTGGAAACACCATATATTTT. This codes for CAIRPGTAGNTIYF.

This sequence joins TRBV19 and TRBJ1-5, with a tentative D call TRBD1 (6 bases). Trimming removed 8 bases from V and 5 bases from J, with 13 bases in between. Germline CDR1 reads LNHDA; CDR2 reads SQIVND (reference sequence). The CDR3 consists of 13 residues. CDR3 region: CASQDSPDQPQHF. The CDR3 region has the DNA TGTGCCAGTCAGGACAGCCCCGATCAGCCCCAGCATTTT.

This sequence joins TRBV10-1 and TRBJ2-4, with D unresolved. V was pared by 3 bases and J by 5 bases, with 11 bases between. The CDR3 covers 14 residues. Germline-derived CDR1 and CDR2 are WNHNN and SYGVQD (reference sequence). The CDR3 reads CASSDLGLENIQYF. The DNA of the CDR3 is TGCGCCAGCAGTGATCTGGGGTTGGAAAACATTCAGTACTTC.

The chain is built from TRBV9 and TRBJ2-7; the match to TRBD1 covers 9 bases. The V and J ends lost 3 bases and 3 bases, in that order; junction bases with no gene match: 4. The CDR3 is 14 residues long. CDR1 SGDLS and CDR2 YYNGEE come from the germline V gene. In DNA, the CDR3 is TGTGCCAGCAGCGGCAGGACAGGGGACTACGAGCAGTACTTC. Encoded protein: CASSGRTGDYEQYF.

This clone occurred a few times. This same CDR3 is encoded by further DNA sequences in the sample. The chain combines TRBV27 with TRBJ1-1; 7 positions match TRBD1. V was clipped by 2 bases and J by 3 bases; unmatched bases: 3. CDR1 is MNHEY, CDR2 SMNVEV, per germline (reference sequence). The length of the CDR3 is 14 residues. In nucleotides, the CDR3 is TGTGCCAGCAGTTTAACAGGGGCCGACACTGAAGCTTTCTTT. Translating it yields CASSLTGADTEAFF.

The chain is built from TRBV4-2 and TRBJ1-2; the D gene is possibly TRBD1 (6 bases). CDR3 length equals 14 residues. Germline assignment: CDR1 LGHNA and CDR2 YNFKEQ. V was clipped by 1 base and J by 2 bases, with 8 bases between them. The CDR3 reads CASSQGGQNYGYTF. The CDR3 nucleotides read TGTGCCAGCAGCCAAGGTGGACAGAACTATGGCTACACCTTC.

J is TRBJ2-5 and V is TRBV4-2; 10 nucleotides line up with TRBD1. Trimming at V came to 0 bases and at J to 11 bases, leaving 18 bases not matched to a gene. This CDR3 is built from 18 residues. Germline assignment: CDR1 LGHNA and CDR2 YNFKEQ. CDR3 in DNA: TGTGCCAGCAGCCAAGATCCCCTTCGGACAGGGGGTGTTATAGAGCAGTACTTC. Residues: CASSQDPLRTGGVIEQYF.

The V call is TRBV11-3, the J call TRBJ2-6; a weak D match, TRBD2 (6 bases). This CDR3 is 20 amino acids long. The V end lost 5 bases, the J end lost 4 bases, and 27 bases lay between the germline ends. Germline V CDR1 and CDR2: SGHNT, YENEEA. As DNA, the CDR3 is TGTGCCAGCAGCACCGGACGGTGGGAGGTGGGTTACGCCGGGGCCAACGTCCTGACTTTC. It codes for CASSTGRWEVGYAGANVLTF.

The chain is built from TRBV9 and TRBJ2-7; no clear D. Germline-derived CDR1 and CDR2 are SGDLS and YYNGEE. V shed 0 bases and J shed 4 bases, with 17 bases lying between them. CDR3 length: 16 amino acids. CDR3 amino acids: CASSVDPEPTPYEQYF. CDR3 sequence (DNA): TGTGCCAGCAGCGTAGATCCGGAACCCACCCCTTACGAGCAGTACTTC.

The chain links TRBV5-1 to TRBJ1-2; possibly TRBD1 for D (6 bases). CDR3 length: 15 amino acids. The V gene lost 0 bases and the J gene lost 2 bases, with 11 bases spanning the gap. The germline gives CDR1 SGHRS, CDR2 YFSETQ. CDR3 loop: CASSLVPGENYGYTF. CDR3 bases: TGCGCCAGCAGCTTGGTTCCAGGGGAGAACTATGGCTACACCTTC.